The 5 T cell receptor beta chains in this list originate from one sample, sequenced in a study of T cells in Graves' hyperthyroidism and ophthalmopathy. TCR beta CDR3 sequences were amplified from RNA transcripts. The primer set for the first-round RT-PCR of the TCR CDR3 was HTBI. TCRdb re-called the multiplex PCR reads through MiXCR, storing one row per CDR3 protein. The sample records about 640,000 distinct CDR3 sequences, around 21% being singletons. The sequencing input was blood. These receptors were taken from a man aged 25 to 40 with Graves' ophthalmopathy.

The chain links TRBV7-2 to TRBJ2-1; D is possibly TRBD2 (6 bases). There are 15 residues in the CDR3. Looked up from germline, CDR1 is SGHTA and CDR2 is FQGNSA. Trimming took off 1 base at V and 7 bases at J, with 14 bases between the two ends. DNA for the CDR3: TGTGCCAGCAGCTTAGTCGGTCTGGGGAGGAATGAGCAGTTCTTC. Protein sequence: CASSLVGLGRNEQFF.

The CDR3 region is CASSSGLQGGELFF. The CDR3 DNA follows: TGCGCCAGCAGCTCGGGACTCCAGGGCGGGGAGCTGTTTTTT. The chain links TRBV5-1 to TRBJ2-2; TRBD2 might be the D (6 bases). This CDR3 spans 14 amino acids. Germline CDR1 SGHRS, CDR2 YFSETQ. Between the trimmed V and J ends, which lost 3 bases and 7 bases, there was a span of 13 bases.

CDR3 sequence: CSGRDRGSDEQFF. CDR3 in DNA: TGCAGTGGCCGGGACAGGGGGAGTGATGAGCAGTTCTTC. The rearrangement links TRBV20-1 to TRBJ2-1, with 11 bases fitting TRBD1. CDR3 length: 13 residues. Germline V CDR1 and CDR2: DFQATT, SNEGSKA (reference sequence). V lost 7 bases, J lost 8 bases, and 7 bases stayed unmatched.

The chain recombines TRBV15 with TRBJ2-7; D possibly matches TRBD1 or TRBD2 (5 bases each). This CDR3 is 14 amino acids long. Trimming took off 3 bases at V and 2 bases at J, with 11 bases between the two ends. The germline CDR1 and CDR2 sequences are LNHNV and YYDKDF (reference sequence). CDR3: CATSSGDRPYEQYF. The CDR3 DNA is TGTGCCACCAGCAGCGGGGACCGACCCTACGAGCAGTACTTC.

This clonotype was recorded many times. The chain has TRBV12-3 or TRBV12-4 and TRBJ2-1, with TRBD1 matching over 10 bases. CDR3 length: 14 residues. V dropped 6 bases and J dropped 5; count of bases not matched to a gene: 4. In DNA form, the CDR3 reads TGTGCCAGCAGGGGGACAGGGGAAAACAATGAGCAGTTCTTC. As protein: CASRGTGENNEQFF.